This T cell receptor (beta chain) was recorded in a study of OX40 agonist ivuxolimab in advanced cancers. About the research overall: Patients enrolled in dose escalation were diagnosed with hepatocellular carcinoma, melanoma, renal cell or head and neck cancer.

Remarks on this clone: Its antigen is unknown.

Points from the study as a whole: CD4+ and CD8+ blood T cells expanded clonally by week 6 at 0.1 to 3.0 mg/kg. On average, CD8+ T cells showed a greater number of expanded clones than CD4+.

Drawing of blood for sampling happened at baseline, at cycle 4 day 1, and at cycle 7 day 1. There are 16 residues in the CDR3. V dropped 3 bases and J dropped 3; count of bases not matched to a gene: 8. Germline V gene sequence: CDR1 KGHSH, CDR2 LQKENI. Profiling relied on immunoSEQ multiplex PCR, and the TCRdb table lists in-frame clones only, not all of them. The data hold 40,000 or so clones, with 89% observed a single time. This chain joins TRBV18 and TRBJ1-2, with 9 bases matching TRBD1. The sequence was obtained from an adult with an advanced solid tumor such as melanoma, head and neck, liver or kidney cancer. Here the sequenced sample was CD4+ or CD8+ T cells sorted from blood, taken in a trial of the OX40 agonist ivuxolimab. The CDR3 loop reads CASSPGQGITDYGYTF. Here the CDR3 DNA reads TGTGCCAGCTCACCGGGACAGGGAATAACCGACTATGGCTACACCTTC.